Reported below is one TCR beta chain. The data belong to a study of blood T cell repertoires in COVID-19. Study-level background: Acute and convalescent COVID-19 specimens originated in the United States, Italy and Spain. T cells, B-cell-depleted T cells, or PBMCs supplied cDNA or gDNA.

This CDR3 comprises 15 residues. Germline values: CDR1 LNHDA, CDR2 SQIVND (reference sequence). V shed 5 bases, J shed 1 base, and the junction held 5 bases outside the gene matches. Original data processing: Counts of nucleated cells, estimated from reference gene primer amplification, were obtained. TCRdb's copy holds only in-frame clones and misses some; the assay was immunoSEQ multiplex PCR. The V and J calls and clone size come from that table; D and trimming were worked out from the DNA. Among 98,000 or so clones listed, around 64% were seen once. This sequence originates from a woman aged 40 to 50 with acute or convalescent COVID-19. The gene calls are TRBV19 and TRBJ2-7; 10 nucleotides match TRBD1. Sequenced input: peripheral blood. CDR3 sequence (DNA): TGTGCCAGTAGTGTGCCGGGACAGGGGTCCTACGAGCAGTACTTC. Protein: CASSVPGQGSYEQYF.